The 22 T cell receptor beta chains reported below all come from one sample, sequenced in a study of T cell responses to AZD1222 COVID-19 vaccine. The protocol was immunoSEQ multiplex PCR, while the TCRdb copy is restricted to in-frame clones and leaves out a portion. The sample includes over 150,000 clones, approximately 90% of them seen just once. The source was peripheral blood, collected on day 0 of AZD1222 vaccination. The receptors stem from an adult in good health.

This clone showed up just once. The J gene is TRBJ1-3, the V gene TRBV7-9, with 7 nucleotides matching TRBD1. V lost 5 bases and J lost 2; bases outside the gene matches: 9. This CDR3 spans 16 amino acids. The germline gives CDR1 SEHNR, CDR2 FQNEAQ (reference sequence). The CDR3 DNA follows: TGTGCCAGCAGCGACAACCGGGACAGCACTGGAAACACCATATATTTT. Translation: CASSDNRDSTGNTIYF.

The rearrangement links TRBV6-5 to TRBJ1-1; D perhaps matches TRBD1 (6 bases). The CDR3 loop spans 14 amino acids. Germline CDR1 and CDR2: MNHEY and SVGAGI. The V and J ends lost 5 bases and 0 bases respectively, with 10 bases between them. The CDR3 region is CASSLGTLNTEAFF. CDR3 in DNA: TGTGCCAGCAGTCTGGGGACACTGAACACTGAAGCTTTCTTT.

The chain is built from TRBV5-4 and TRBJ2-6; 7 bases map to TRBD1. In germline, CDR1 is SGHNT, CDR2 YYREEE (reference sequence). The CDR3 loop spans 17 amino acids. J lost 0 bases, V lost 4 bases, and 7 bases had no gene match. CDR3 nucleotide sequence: TGTGCCAGCAGCCCCCCGACAGGGAGCTCTGGGGCCAACGTCCTGACTTTC. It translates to CASSPPTGSSGANVLTF.

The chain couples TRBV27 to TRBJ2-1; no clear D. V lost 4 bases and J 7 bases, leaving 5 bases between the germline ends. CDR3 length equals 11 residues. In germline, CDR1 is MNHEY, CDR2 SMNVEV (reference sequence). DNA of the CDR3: TGTGCCAGCAGTTCCTGGAATGAGCAGTTCTTC. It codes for CASSSWNEQFF.

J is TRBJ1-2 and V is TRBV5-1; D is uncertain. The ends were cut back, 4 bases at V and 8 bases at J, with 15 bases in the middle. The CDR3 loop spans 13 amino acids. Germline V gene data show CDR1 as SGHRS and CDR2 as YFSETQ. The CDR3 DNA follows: TGCGCCAGCAGCCTGGTGGACCTTTCCGGCTACACCTTC. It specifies CASSLVDLSGYTF.

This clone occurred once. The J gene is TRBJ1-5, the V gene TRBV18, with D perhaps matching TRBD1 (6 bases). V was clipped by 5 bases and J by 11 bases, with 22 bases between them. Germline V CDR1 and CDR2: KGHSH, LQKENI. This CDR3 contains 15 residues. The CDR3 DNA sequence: TGTGCCAGCTCAACAACAATTTCAGGGGTTAGGACCCAGCATTTT. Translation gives CASSTTISGVRTQHF.

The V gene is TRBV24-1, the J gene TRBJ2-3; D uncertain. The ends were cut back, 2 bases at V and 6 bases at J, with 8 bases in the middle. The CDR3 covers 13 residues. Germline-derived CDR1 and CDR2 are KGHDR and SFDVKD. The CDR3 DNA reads TGTGCCACCAGTGATTCGCCGGTGGATACGCAGTATTTT. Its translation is CATSDSPVDTQYF.

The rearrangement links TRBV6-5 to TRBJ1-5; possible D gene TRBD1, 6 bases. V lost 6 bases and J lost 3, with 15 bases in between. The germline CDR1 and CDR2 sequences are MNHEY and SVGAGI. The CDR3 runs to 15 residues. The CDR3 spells CASRYTAGVNQPQHF. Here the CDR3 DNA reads TGTGCCAGCAGATACACGGCAGGGGTCAATCAGCCCCAGCATTTT.

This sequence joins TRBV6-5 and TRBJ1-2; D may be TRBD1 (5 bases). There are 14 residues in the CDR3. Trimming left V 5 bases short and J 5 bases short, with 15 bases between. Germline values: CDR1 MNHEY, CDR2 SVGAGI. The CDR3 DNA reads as TGTGCCAGCAGTACCGACAGTGACCTATATGGCTACACCTTC. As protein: CASSTDSDLYGYTF.

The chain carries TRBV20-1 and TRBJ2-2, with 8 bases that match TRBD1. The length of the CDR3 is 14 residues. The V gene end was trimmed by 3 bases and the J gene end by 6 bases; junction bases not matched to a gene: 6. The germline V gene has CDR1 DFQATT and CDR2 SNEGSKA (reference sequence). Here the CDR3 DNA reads TGCAGTGCTAGTGGAGACAGGGGCTCCGGGGAGCTGTTTTTT. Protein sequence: CSASGDRGSGELFF.

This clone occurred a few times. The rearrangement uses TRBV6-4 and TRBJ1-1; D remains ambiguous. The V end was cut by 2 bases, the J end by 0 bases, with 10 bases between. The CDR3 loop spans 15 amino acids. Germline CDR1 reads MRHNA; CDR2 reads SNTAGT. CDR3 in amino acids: CASSDLEQMNTEAFF. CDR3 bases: TGTGCCAGCAGTGACCTAGAACAGATGAACACTGAAGCTTTCTTT.

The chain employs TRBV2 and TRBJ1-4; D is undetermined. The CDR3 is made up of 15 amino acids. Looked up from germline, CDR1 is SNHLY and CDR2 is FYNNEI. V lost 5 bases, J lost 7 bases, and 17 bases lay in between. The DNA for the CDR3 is TGTGCCAGCAGTCACAAAAGGGTTAGATCTGAAAAACTGTTTTTT. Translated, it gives CASSHKRVRSEKLFF.

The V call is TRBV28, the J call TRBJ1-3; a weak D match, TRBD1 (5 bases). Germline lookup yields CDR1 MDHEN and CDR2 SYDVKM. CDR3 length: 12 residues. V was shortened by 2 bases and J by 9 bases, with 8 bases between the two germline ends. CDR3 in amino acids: CASSLAGLTIYF. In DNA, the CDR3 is TGTGCCAGCAGTTTAGCGGGGCTCACCATATATTTT.

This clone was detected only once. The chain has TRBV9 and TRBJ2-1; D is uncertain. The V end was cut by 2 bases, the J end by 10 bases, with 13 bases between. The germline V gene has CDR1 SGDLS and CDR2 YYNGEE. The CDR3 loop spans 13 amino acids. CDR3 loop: CASSVNNQGEQFF. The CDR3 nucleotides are TGTGCCAGCAGCGTCAATAACCAAGGGGAGCAGTTCTTC.

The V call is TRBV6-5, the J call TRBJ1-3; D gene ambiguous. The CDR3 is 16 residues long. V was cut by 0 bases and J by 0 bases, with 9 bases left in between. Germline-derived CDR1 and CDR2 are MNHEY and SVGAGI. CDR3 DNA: TGTGCCAGCAGTTACTCGCAAAGGGCCTCTGGAAACACCATATATTTT. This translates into CASSYSQRASGNTIYF.

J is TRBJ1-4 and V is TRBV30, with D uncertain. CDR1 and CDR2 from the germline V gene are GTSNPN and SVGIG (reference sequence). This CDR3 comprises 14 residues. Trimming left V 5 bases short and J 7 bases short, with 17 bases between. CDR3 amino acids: CAWCEGGIGEKLFF. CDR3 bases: TGTGCCTGGTGTGAAGGAGGTATCGGTGAAAAACTGTTTTTT.

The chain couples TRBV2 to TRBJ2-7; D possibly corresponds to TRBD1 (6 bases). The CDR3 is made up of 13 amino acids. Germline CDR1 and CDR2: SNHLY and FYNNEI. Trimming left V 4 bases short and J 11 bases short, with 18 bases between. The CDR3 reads CASSGQGSGEKYF. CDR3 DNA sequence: TGTGCCAGCAGTGGGCAGGGGAGTGGCGAAAAGTACTTC.

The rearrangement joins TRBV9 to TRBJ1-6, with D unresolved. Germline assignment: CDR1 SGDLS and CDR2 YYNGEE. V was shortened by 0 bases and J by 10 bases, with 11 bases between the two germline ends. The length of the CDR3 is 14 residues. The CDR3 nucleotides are TGTGCCAGCAGCGTAGAGGGAAATGGATCACCCCTCCACTTT. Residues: CASSVEGNGSPLHF.

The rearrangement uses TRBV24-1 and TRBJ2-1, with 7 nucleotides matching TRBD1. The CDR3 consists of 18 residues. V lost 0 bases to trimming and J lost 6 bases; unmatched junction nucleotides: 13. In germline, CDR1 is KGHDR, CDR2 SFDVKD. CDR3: CATSDLDIGTVSPNEQFF. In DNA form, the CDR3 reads TGTGCCACCAGTGATTTGGATATTGGGACAGTATCCCCCAATGAGCAGTTCTTC.

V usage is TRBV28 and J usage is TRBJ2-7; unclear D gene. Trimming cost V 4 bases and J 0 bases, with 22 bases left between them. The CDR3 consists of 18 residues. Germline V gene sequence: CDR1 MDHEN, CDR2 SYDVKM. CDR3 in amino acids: CASSSPRGSAMNSYEQYF. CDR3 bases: TGTGCCAGCAGTTCCCCCAGAGGAAGCGCTATGAACTCCTACGAGCAGTACTTC.

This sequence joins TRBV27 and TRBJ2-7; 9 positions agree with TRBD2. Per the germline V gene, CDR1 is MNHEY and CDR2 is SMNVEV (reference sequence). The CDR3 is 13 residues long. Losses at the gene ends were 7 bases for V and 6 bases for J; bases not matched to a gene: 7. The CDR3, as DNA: TGTGCCAGCACTAGCGGGAATGGTTTCGAGCAGTACTTC. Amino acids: CASTSGNGFEQYF.

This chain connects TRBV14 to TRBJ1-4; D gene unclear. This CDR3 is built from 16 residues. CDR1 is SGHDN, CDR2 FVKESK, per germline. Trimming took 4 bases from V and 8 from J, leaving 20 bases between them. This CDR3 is CASSPRGLGWTEKLFF. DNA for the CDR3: TGTGCCAGCAGCCCCCGAGGCCTCGGGTGGACGGAAAAACTGTTTTTT.